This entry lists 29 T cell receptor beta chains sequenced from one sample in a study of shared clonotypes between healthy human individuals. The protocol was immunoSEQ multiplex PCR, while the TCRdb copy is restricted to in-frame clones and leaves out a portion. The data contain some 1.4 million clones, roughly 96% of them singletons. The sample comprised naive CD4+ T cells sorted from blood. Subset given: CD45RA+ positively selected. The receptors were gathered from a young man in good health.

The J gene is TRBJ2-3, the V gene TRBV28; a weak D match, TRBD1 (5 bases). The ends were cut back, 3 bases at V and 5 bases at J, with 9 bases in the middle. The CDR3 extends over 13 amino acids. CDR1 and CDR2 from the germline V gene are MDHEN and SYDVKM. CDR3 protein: CASSLQGEDTQYF. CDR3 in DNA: TGTGCCAGCAGTTTGCAGGGCGAAGATACGCAGTATTTT.

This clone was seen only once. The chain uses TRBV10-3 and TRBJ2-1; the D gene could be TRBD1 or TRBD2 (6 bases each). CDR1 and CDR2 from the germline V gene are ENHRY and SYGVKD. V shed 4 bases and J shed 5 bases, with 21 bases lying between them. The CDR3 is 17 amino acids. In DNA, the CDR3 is TGTGCCATCAGTGTTGGACAGCCACTAGCAGCAGACAATGAGCAGTTCTTC. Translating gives CAISVGQPLAADNEQFF.

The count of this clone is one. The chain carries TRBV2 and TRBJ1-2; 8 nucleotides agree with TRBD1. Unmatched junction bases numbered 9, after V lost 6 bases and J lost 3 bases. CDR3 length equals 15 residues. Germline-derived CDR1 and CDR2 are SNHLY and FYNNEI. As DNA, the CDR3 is TGTGCCAGCAGGACCGGGCAGGGGGCATACTATGGCTACACCTTC. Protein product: CASRTGQGAYYGYTF.

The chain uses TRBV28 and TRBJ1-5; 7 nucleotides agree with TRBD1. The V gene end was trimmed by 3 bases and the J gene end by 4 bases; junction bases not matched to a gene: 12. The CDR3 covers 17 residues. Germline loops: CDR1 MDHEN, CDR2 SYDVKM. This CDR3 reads CASSFRQGGVGNQPQHF. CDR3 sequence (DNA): TGTGCCAGCAGTTTCCGGCAGGGGGGGGTTGGTAATCAGCCCCAGCATTTT.

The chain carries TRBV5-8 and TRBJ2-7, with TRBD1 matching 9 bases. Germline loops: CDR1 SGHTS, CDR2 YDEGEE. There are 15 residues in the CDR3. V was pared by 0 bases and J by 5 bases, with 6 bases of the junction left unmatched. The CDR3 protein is CASSLEGTGYHEQYF. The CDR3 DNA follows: TGTGCCAGCAGCTTGGAAGGGACAGGGTACCACGAGCAGTACTTC. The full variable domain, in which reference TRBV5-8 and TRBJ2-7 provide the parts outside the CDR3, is EAGVTQSPTHLIKTRGQQATLRCSPISGHTSVYWYQQALGLGLQFLLWYDEGEERNRGNFPPRFSGRQFPNYSSELNVNALELEDSALYLCASSLEGTGYHEQYFGPGTRLTVT.

Here the CDR3 DNA reads TGTGCCAGCAGTTTACGCGGTCTGGGGGCTTACGAGCAGTACTTC. This codes for CASSLRGLGAYEQYF. The rearrangement uses TRBV28 and TRBJ2-7; TRBD1 might be the D (6 bases). V was trimmed by 2 bases and J by 4 bases, leaving 15 bases between them. Germline CDR1 MDHEN, CDR2 SYDVKM. The CDR3 has 15 amino acids.

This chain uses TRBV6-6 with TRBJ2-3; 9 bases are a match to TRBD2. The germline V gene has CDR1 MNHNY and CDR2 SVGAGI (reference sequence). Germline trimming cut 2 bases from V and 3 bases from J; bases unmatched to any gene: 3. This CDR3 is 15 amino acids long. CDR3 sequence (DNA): TGTGCCAGCAGTTACCCTAGCGGGAAAACAGATACGCAGTATTTT. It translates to CASSYPSGKTDTQYF.

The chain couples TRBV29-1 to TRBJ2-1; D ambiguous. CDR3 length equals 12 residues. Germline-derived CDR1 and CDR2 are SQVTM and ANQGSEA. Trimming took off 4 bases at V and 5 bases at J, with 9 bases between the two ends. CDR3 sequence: CSVVGLNNEQFF. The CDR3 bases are TGCAGCGTTGTAGGGCTCAACAATGAGCAGTTCTTC.

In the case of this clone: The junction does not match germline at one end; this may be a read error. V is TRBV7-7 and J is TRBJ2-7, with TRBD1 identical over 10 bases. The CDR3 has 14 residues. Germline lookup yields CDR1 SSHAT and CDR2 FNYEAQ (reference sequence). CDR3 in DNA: TGTGCTAGCAGCTTAGGGACAGGGGTAGGGGAGCAGTACTTC. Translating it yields CASSLGTGVGEQYF.

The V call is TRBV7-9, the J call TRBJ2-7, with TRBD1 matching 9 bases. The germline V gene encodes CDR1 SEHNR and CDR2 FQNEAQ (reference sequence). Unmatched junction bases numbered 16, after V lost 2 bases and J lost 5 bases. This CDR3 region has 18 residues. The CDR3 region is CASSLFGGGTGSTHEQYF. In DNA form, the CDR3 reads TGTGCCAGCAGCTTATTTGGGGGCGGGACAGGGTCGACCCACGAGCAGTACTTC.

The CDR3 region has the DNA TGTGCCAGCAGCCAAACGCGAGCAGGGGGAATTTACAATGAGCAGTTCTTC. Translating gives CASSQTRAGGIYNEQFF. This chain joins TRBV14 and TRBJ2-1, with 7 bases fitting TRBD1. V lost 2 bases, J lost 4 bases, and 11 bases stayed unmatched. Germline V gene lookup returns CDR1 SGHDN and CDR2 FVKESK. The CDR3 has 17 amino acids.

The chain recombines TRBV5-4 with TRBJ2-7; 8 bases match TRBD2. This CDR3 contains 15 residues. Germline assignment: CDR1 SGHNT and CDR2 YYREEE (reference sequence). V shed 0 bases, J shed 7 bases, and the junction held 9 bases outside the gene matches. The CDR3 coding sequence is TGTGCCAGCAGCTTGGGTGGACTAGCTGTCTCTGAGCAGTACTTC. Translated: CASSLGGLAVSEQYF.

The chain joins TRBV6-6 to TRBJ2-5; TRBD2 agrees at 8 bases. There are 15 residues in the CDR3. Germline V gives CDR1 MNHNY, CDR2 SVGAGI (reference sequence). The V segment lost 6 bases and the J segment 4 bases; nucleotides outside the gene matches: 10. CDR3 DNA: TGTGCCAGCAGGTTAGCGGGACCGTCTAGAGAGACCCAGTACTTC. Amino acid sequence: CASRLAGPSRETQYF.

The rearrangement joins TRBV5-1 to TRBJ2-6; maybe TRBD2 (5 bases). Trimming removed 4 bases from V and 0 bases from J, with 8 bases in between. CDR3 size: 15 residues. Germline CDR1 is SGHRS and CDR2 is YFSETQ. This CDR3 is CASSPSGSGANVLTF. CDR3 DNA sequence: TGCGCCAGCAGCCCCAGCGGCTCTGGGGCCAACGTCCTGACTTTC. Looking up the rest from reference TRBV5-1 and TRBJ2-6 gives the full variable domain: KAGVTQTPRYLIKTRGQQVTLSCSPISGHRSVSWYQQTPGQGLQFLFEYFSETQRNKGNFPGRFSGRQFSNSRSEMNVSTLELGDSALYLCASSPSGSGANVLTFGAGSRLTVL.

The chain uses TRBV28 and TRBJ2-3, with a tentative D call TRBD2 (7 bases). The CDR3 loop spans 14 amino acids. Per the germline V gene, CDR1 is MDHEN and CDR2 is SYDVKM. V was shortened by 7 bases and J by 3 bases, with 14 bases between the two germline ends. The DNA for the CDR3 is TGTGCCAGCATTCAAGGGGGGGTTACAGATACGCAGTATTTT. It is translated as CASIQGGVTDTQYF.

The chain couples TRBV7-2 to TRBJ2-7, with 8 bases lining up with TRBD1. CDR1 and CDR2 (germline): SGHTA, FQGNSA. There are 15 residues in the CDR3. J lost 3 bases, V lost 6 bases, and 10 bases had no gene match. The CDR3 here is CASRRDRGQSYEQYF. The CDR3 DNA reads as TGTGCCAGCAGACGAGACAGGGGCCAAAGCTACGAGCAGTACTTC.

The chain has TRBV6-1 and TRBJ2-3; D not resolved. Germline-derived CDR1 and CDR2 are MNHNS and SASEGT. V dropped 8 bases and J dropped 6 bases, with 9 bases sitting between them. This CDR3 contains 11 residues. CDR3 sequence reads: CASANPDTQYF. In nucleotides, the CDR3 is TGTGCCAGCGCCAATCCGGATACGCAGTATTTT.

The CDR3: CASSYQHGGNTGELFF. In DNA form, the CDR3 reads TGTGCCAGCAGTTACCAACATGGGGGTAACACCGGGGAGCTGTTTTTT. J is TRBJ2-2 and V is TRBV6-6, with D possibly called TRBD1 or TRBD2 (5 bases each). V was trimmed by 2 bases and J by 2 bases, leaving 12 bases between them. This CDR3 contains 16 residues. CDR1 is MNHNY, CDR2 SVGAGI, per germline (reference sequence).

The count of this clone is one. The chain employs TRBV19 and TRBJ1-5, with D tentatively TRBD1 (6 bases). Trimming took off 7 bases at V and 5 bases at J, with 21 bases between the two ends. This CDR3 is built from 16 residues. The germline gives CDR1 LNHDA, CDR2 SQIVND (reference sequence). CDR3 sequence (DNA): TGTGCCAGTACCGGCTGGAAGGGACATTGGGATCAGCCCCAGCATTTT. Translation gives CASTGWKGHWDQPQHF. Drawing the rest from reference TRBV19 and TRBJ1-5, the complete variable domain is DGGITQSPKYLFRKEGQNVTLSCEQNLNHDAMYWYRQDPGQGLRLIYYSQIVNDFQKGDIAEGYSVSREKKESFPLTVTSAQKNPTAFYLCASTGWKGHWDQPQHFGDGTRLSIL.

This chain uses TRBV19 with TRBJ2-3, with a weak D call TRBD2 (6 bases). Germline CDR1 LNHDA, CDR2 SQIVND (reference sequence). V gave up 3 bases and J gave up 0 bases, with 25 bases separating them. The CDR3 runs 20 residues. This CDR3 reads CASSIIFRAGRDSSTDTQYF. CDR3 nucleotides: TGTGCCAGTAGTATCATTTTTCGGGCGGGGCGCGACAGTAGCACAGATACGCAGTATTTT.

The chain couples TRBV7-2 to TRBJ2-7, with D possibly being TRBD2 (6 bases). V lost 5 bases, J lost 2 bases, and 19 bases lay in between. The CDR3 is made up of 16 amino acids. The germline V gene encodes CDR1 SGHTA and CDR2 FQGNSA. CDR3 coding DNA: TGTGCCAGCAGCGTTCGAGTCTGGGGGGAAACCTACGAGCAGTACTTC. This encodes CASSVRVWGETYEQYF.

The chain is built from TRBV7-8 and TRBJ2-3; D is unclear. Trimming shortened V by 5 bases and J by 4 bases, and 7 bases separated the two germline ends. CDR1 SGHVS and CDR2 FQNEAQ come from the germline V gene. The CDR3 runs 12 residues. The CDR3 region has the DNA TGTGCCAGCAGCCCAGACCCAGATACGCAGTATTTT. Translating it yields CASSPDPDTQYF.

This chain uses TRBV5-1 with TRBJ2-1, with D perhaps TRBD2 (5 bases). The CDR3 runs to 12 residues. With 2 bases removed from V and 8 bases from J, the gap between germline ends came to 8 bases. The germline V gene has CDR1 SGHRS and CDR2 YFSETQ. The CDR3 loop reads CASSLLGYEQFF. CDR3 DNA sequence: TGCGCCAGCAGCTTACTAGGCTATGAGCAGTTCTTC.

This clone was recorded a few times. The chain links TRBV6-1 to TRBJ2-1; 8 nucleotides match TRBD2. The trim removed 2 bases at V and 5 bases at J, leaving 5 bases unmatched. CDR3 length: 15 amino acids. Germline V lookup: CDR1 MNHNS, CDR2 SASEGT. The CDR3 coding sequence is TGTGCCAGCAGTGAATACCAGCGGGAGAACAATGAGCAGTTCTTC. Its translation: CASSEYQRENNEQFF.

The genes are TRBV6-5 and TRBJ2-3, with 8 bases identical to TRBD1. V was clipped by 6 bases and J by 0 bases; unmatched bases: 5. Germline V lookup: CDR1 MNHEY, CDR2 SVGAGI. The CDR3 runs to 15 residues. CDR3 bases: TGTGCCAGCAGCCGGACAGGGAGCAGCACAGATACGCAGTATTTT. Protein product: CASSRTGSSTDTQYF.

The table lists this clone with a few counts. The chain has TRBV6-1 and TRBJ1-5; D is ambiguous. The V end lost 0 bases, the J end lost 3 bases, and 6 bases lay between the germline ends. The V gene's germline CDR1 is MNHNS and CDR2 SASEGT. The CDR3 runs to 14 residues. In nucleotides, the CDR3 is TGTGCCAGCAGTGAAGCGGGGAACAATCAGCCCCAGCATTTT. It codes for CASSEAGNNQPQHF.

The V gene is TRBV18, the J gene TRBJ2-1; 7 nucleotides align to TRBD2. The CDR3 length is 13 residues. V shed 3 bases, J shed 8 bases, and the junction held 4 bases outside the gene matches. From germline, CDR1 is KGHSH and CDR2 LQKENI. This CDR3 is CASSPTSQYEQFF. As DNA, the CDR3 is TGTGCCAGCTCACCGACTAGCCAGTATGAGCAGTTCTTC.

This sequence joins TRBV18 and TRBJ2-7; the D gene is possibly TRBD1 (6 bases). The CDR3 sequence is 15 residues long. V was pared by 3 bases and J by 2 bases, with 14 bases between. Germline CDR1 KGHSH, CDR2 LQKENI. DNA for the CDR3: TGTGCCAGCTCACCGGTTACAGGGTCGGCCTACGAGCAGTACTTC. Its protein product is CASSPVTGSAYEQYF.

The CDR3 spells CASSLMTRNLYGYTF. CDR3 DNA: TGTGCCAGCAGTTTAATGACACGGAATCTCTATGGCTACACCTTC. This rearrangement joins TRBV28 to TRBJ1-2; unclear D gene. This CDR3 spans 15 amino acids. Trimming pared 2 bases from V and 4 bases from J, leaving 14 bases between. Germline assignment: CDR1 MDHEN and CDR2 SYDVKM.